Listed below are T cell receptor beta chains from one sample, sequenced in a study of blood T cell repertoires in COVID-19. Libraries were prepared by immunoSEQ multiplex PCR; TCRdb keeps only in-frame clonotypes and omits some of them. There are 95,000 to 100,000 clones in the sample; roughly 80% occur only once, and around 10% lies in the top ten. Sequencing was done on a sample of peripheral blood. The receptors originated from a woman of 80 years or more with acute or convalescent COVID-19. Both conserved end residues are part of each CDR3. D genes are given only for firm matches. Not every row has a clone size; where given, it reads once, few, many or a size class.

DNA: TGCAGCGTTCGCCGGGACGGAGGGTACTATGGCTACACCTTC; CDR3: CSVRRDGGYYGYTF; D: .; V: TRBV29-1; J: TRBJ1-2; size: .; length: 14
DNA: TGTGCCAGCAGCCCGAGCGGGGGGGCCAAAAATGAGCAGTTCTTC; CDR3: CASSPSGGAKNEQFF; D: TRBD2; V: TRBV5-4; J: TRBJ2-1; size: .; length: 15
DNA: TGTGCCAGCAGTTACCCCCCCAGGGATCAGCCCCAGCATTTT; CDR3: CASSYPPRDQPQHF; D: .; V: TRBV6-6; J: TRBJ1-5; size: .; length: 14
DNA: TGTGCCAGTAGTACCCCCACGGGGATCTATGGCTACACCTTC; CDR3: CASSTPTGIYGYTF; D: .; V: TRBV19; J: TRBJ1-2; size: .; length: 14
DNA: TGTGCCAGCAGTACTCCAAGATACGGACAGGGTTCCTACAATGAGCAGTTCTTC; CDR3: CASSTPRYGQGSYNEQFF; D: TRBD1; V: TRBV28; J: TRBJ2-1; size: .; length: 18
DNA: TGTGCCAGCAGTTTAAGACACATGAACACCGGGGAGCTGTTTTTT; CDR3: CASSLRHMNTGELFF; D: .; V: TRBV27; J: TRBJ2-2; size: .; length: 15
DNA: TGTGCCAGTAGGACGACAGGGGCGGAGAATCAGCCCCAGCATTTT; CDR3: CASRTTGAENQPQHF; D: TRBD1; V: TRBV19; J: TRBJ1-5; size: .; length: 15
DNA: TGTGCCAGTGAAGACAGGGGGAAACCCCAGCATTTT; CDR3: CASEDRGKPQHF; D: TRBD1; V: TRBV19; J: TRBJ1-5; size: .; length: 12
DNA: TGTGCCAGCAAACACGACGACAGGGGCAATCAGCCCCAGCATTTT; CDR3: CASKHDDRGNQPQHF; D: TRBD1; V: TRBV28; J: TRBJ1-5; size: once; length: 15
DNA: TGCGCCAGCCGTCCAGATTCTAACTATGGCTACACCTTC; CDR3: CASRPDSNYGYTF; D: .; V: TRBV5-1; J: TRBJ1-2; size: .; length: 13
DNA: TGTGCCAGCAGCTTAGTAGGGCAGGGTTATGGAGCTTTCTTT; CDR3: CASSLVGQGYGAFF; D: .; V: TRBV7-8; J: TRBJ1-1; size: once; length: 14
DNA: TGTGCCAGCAGCGGATCGCTAGCGGGAGTGCGACAGTTCTTC; CDR3: CASSGSLAGVRQFF; D: TRBD2; V: TRBV7-9; J: TRBJ2-1; size: .; length: 14
DNA: TGTGCCAGCAGCTCCCGCGGGACAGGCCCAGAAGCTTTCTTT; CDR3: CASSSRGTGPEAFF; D: TRBD1; V: TRBV7-9; J: TRBJ1-1; size: .; length: 14
DNA: TGTGCCACCAGCCCGCGAACCTTTACCCAAGAGACCCAGTACTTC; CDR3: CATSPRTFTQETQYF; D: .; V: TRBV15; J: TRBJ2-5; size: .; length: 15
DNA: TGTGCCAGCAGCGACTCCATTGGGTACGAGCAGTACTTC; CDR3: CASSDSIGYEQYF; D: .; V: TRBV6-2/TRBV6-3; J: TRBJ2-7; size: .; length: 13
DNA: TGTGCCTGGAGCGAGGCATTGTCTGCTGGCTACACCTTC; CDR3: CAWSEALSAGYTF; D: .; V: TRBV30; J: TRBJ1-2; size: .; length: 13
DNA: TGTGCCAGCAGCCCAGGACAGACAAATCAGCCCCAGCATTTT; CDR3: CASSPGQTNQPQHF; D: .; V: TRBV6-5; J: TRBJ1-5; size: .; length: 14